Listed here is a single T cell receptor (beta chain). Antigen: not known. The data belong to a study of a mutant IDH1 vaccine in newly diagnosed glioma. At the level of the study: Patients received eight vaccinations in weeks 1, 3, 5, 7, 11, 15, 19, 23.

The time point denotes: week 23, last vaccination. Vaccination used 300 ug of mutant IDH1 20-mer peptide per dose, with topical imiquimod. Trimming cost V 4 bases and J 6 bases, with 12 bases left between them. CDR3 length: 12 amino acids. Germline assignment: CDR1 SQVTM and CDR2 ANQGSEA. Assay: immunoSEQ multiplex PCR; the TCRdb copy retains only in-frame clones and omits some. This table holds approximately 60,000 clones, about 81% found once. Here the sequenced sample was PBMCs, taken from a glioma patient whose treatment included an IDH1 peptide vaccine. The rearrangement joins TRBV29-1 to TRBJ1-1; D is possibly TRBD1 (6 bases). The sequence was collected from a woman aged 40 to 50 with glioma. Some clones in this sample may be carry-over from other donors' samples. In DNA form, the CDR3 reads TGCAGCGTTGTTGCGGGGGGCGCTGAAGCTTTCTTT. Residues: CSVVAGGAEAFF.